These 3 T cell receptor beta chains share one sample of origin, sequenced in a study of T cells in Graves' hyperthyroidism and ophthalmopathy. The TCR beta CDR3 regions underwent amplification using RNA transcripts as the source. First-round RT-PCR targeting the TCR CDR3 was performed with the HTBI primer set. A single record per CDR3 protein comes from TCRdb applying MiXCR to the multiplex PCR reads. Of some 500,000 distinct CDR3 sequences listed, approximately 15% are singletons. Sequenced: blood. The receptors shown here come from a woman between 18 and 30 years old with Graves' hyperthyroidism.

This clonotype was detected many times. A read error may explain this, as a much larger clone is one base away. This chain joins TRBV24-1 and TRBJ1-1; no definite D call. The V gene's germline CDR1 is KGHDR and CDR2 SFDVKD. The CDR3 runs to 12 residues. Trimming removed 5 bases from V and 1 base from J, with 4 bases in between. The CDR3 DNA reads TGTGCCACCAGTGCAGGGAACACTGAAGCTTTCTTT. It yields the protein CATSAGNTEAFF.

The table lists this clonotype with a few counts. The V and J genes are TRBV3-1 and TRBJ2-3, with TRBD2 matching 8 bases. J was trimmed by 8 bases and V by 1 base; bases with no gene match: 5. This CDR3 comprises 14 residues. Germline assignment: CDR1 LGHDT and CDR2 YNNKEL (reference sequence). CDR3 protein: CASSQASGSATQYF. In DNA form, the CDR3 reads TGTGCCAGCAGCCAAGCGAGCGGGAGTGCTACGCAGTATTTT.

The chain joins TRBV7-9 to TRBJ2-5; 12 bases fit TRBD2. CDR3 length equals 18 residues. CDR1 SEHNR and CDR2 FQNEAQ come from the germline V gene (reference sequence). J was trimmed by 1 base and V by 2 bases; bases with no gene match: 8. CDR3 DNA: TGTGCCAGCAGCTTAAGGCGGACTAGCGGGAACATCCAAGAGACCCAGTACTTC. The encoded protein is CASSLRRTSGNIQETQYF.